The table lists the clone carrying this T cell receptor beta chain with many counts. This specimen comes from a study of blood T cells in healthy people across ages. In terms of origin and age, donors were healthy Caucasian individuals from Russia aged roughly 6 to 90. CDR1 is SQVTM, CDR2 ANQGSEA, per germline. The CDR3 sequence is 16 residues long. Germline trimming cut 2 bases from V and 6 bases from J; bases unmatched to any gene: 10. A second PCR of roughly 7 to 11 cycles used a sample-barcoded 5' primer and a J-beta primer mix. TCRdb itself ran the 5' RACE reads through MiXCR, one entry per CDR3 protein. The sample carries approximately 800,000 distinct CDR3 sequences, 35% to 50% recorded once.

This clonotype was sampled from a man older than 75 in good health. V usage is TRBV29-1 and J usage is TRBJ2-1, with 10 bases identical to TRBD2. Sequenced sample: blood. As DNA, the CDR3 is TGCAGCGTTGAAACCCTAGCGGGAGTAGGTGCCAATGAGCAGTTCTTC. Translated: CSVETLAGVGANEQFF.